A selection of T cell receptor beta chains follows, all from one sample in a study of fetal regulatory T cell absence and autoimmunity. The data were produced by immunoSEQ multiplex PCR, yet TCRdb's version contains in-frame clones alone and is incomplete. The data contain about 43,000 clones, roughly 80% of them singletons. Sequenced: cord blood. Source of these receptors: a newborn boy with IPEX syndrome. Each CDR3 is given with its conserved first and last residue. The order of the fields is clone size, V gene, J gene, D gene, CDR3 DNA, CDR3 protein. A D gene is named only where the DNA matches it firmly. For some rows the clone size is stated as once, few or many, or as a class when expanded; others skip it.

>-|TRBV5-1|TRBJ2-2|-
TGCGCCAGCAGCTTGGGGAACACCGGGGAGCTGTTTTTT
CASSLGNTGELFF
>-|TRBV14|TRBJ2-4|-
TGTGCCAGCAGCTCGGACTACGAGAACATTCAGTACTTC
CASSSDYENIQYF
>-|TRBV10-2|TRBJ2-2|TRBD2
TGCGCCAGCAGTGAACTAGCGGGTGATTTTAACCGCGGGGAGCTGTTTTTT
CASSELAGDFNRGELFF
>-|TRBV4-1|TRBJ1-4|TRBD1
TGCGCCAGCAGCCTCCTGACAGGGGGCGCATTTGAAAAACTGTTTTTT
CASSLLTGGAFEKLFF
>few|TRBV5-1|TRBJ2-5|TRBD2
TGCGCCAGCAGCACCGGGACTAGCGGGAGGGGAGAGACCCAGTACTTC
CASSTGTSGRGETQYF
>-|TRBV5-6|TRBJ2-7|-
TGTGCCAGCAGCTTGGCGGCCTACGAGCAGTACTTC
CASSLAAYEQYF
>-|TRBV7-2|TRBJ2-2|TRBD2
TGTGCCAGCAGTCAGACCAGCGGGGGGGTCACCGGGGAGCTGTTTTTT
CASSQTSGGVTGELFF
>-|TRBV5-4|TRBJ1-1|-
TGTGCCAGCAGCTTAGATCAGGGGAGGGAAGCTTTCTTT
CASSLDQGREAFF
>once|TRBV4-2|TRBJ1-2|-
TGTGCCAGCAGCCAAGATGCTGAGGGTACCTATGGCTACACCTTC
CASSQDAEGTYGYTF
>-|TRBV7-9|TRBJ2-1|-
TGTGCCAGCAGCTTACGCGGGACAAACAATGAGCAGTTCTTC
CASSLRGTNNEQFF
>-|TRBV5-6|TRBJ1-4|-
TGTGCCAGCAGCTTCAGGGATCGTGAAAAACTGTTTTTT
CASSFRDREKLFF
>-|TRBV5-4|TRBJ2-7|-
TGTGCCAGCAGCTTCCGGGGGAGCTCCTACGAGCAGTACTTC
CASSFRGSSYEQYF
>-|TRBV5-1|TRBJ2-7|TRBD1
TGCGCCAGCAGCCTGGGACAGGGAAGCTCCTACGAGCAGTACTTC
CASSLGQGSSYEQYF
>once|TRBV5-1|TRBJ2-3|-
TGCGCCAGCAGCTTGGGGGGCAGGGCAGATACGCAGTATTTT
CASSLGGRADTQYF
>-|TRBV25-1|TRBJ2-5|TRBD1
TGTGCCAGCAGTGAATCCACCAGGACAGGGGCGCAAGAGACCCAGTACTTC
CASSESTRTGAQETQYF
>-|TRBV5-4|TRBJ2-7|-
TGTGCCAGCAGCTCACTGGGATACGAGCAGTACTTC
CASSSLGYEQYF
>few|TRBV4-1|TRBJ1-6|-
TGCGCCAGCACCGAAATTGCATTGGGGCTGCGATATAATTCACCCCTCCACTTT
CASTEIALGLRYNSPLHF
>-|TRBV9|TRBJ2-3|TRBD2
TGTGCCAGCAGCGTAGGGACTAGCGCAGATACGCAGTATTTT
CASSVGTSADTQYF
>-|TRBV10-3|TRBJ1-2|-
TGTGCCATCAGTGAATGGGGTTATGGCTACACCTTC
CAISEWGYGYTF
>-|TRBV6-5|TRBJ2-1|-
TGTGCCAGCATGACCGGCGACCATGAGCAGTTCTTC
CASMTGDHEQFF
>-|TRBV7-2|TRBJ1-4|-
TGTGCCAGCAGCTTAGATTGGCAGCCTGAAAAACTGTTTTTT
CASSLDWQPEKLFF
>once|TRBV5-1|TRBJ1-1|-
TGCGCCAGCAGCCAACAGGGGAACACTGAAGCTTTCTTT
CASSQQGNTEAFF
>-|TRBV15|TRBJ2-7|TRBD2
TGTGCCACCAGAGATAAGGGACTAGCGGGACGCGACGAGCAGTACTTC
CATRDKGLAGRDEQYF
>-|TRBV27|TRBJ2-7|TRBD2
TGTGCCAGCAGACGACTAGCGGGGGGCTCCTACGAGCAGTACTTC
CASRRLAGGSYEQYF
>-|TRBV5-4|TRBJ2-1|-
TGTGCCAGCAGCCCGGGACGAAGCTCCTACAATGAGCAGTTCTTC
CASSPGRSSYNEQFF